This T cell receptor beta chain was sequenced for a study of molecular identifiers for immune sequencing clone quantification. Study details: Five portions were made in replicates from RNA of approximately 22,000 or 94,000 naive CD8 cells, and four underwent sequencing.

This clonotype was counted ten times or more. The antigen remains undetermined. Previously reported methods and listed TCR primers produced the bulk TCR libraries. One entry per CDR3 protein, called by TCRdb with MiXCR from the PCR reads. The sample lists 550,000 to 750,000 distinct CDR3 sequences, 15% to 20% seen once, with 0.85% to 0.9% in the top ten. The study's findings and limits: Jurkat TCR RNA that was spiked in from one cell was reportedly detectable among one million naive cells.

Germline lookup yields CDR1 GTSNPN and CDR2 SVGIG (reference sequence). Trimming at V came to 8 bases and at J to 7 bases, leaving 6 bases not matched to a gene. The CDR3 sequence is 12 residues long. Naive CD8 T cells were FACS-sorted by CD8+CD4-CCR7+CD45RA+ markers. The rearrangement joins TRBV30 to TRBJ1-4, with 8 bases matching TRBD1. Sequencing input: naive CD8+ T cells from blood, with Jurkat cell RNA spiked in. Subset specified: FACS-sorted CD8+CD4-CCR7+CD45RA+ naive T cells. This TCR derives from a human donor in good health. Some libraries in this study had Jurkat cell RNA spiked in. CDR3 protein: CAGQGGSEKLFF. CDR3 DNA: TGTGCCGGACAGGGTGGAAGTGAAAAACTGTTTTTT.